This TCR beta chain was profiled in a study of shared clonotypes between healthy human individuals. Overall study findings and caveats: Among donors, sharing of clonotypes was expected to be affected by sequencing depth. Tissues were not sampled, only blood, and their repertoires likely differ.

Splitting of CD4+ cells produced CD45RA+ naive and CD45RA-negative memory subsets. Sequencing used immunoSEQ multiplex PCR; TCRdb keeps in-frame clones, though not all of them. The repertoire holds some 1.5 million clones, with 98% as singletons. Notes on this clone: The target antigen is unknown.

The CDR3 has 15 residues. V trimming: 5 bases; J trimming: 1 base; junction bases outside the gene matches: 6. Per the germline V gene, CDR1 is LNHDA and CDR2 is SQIVND (reference sequence). The clonotype comes from a man in his thirties or forties in good health. Sequenced: naive CD4+ T cells sorted from blood. Noted subset: CD45RA+ positively selected. J is TRBJ2-7 and V is TRBV19; 9 nucleotides agree with TRBD1. The CDR3 reads CASSGGQGPSYEQYF. CDR3 DNA: TGTGCCAGTAGTGGAGGACAGGGGCCTTCCTACGAGCAGTACTTC.